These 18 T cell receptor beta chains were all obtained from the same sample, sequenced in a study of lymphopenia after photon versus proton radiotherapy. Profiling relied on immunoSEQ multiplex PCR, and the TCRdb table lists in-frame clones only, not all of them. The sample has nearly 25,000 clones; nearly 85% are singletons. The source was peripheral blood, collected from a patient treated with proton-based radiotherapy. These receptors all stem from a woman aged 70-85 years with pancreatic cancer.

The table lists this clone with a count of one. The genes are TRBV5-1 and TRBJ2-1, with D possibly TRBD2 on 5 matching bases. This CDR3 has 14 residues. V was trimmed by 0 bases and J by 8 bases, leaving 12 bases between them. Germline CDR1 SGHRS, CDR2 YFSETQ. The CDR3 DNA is TGCGCCAGCAGCTTGGTACTAGATTTCGATGAGCAGTTCTTC. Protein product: CASSLVLDFDEQFF.

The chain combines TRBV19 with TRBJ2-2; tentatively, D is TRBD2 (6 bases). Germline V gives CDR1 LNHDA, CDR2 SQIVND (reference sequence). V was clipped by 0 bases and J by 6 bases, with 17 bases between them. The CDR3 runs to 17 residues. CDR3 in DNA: TGTGCCAGTAGTATAGAAAGACGGGAGAGAGTCCCCGGGGAGCTGTTTTTT. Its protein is CASSIERRERVPGELFF.

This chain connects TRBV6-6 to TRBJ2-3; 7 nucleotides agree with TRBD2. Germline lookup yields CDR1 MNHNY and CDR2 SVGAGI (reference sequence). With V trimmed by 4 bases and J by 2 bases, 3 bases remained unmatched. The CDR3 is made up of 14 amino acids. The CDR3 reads CASSWGRATDTQYF. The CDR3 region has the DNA TGTGCCAGCAGTTGGGGGAGGGCCACAGATACGCAGTATTTT.

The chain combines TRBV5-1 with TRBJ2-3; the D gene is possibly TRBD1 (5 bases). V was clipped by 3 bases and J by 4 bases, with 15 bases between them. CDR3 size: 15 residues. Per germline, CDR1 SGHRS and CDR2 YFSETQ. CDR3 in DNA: TGCGCCAGCAGCTGGTTGGGGCCACAGGCAGATACGCAGTATTTT. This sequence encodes CASSWLGPQADTQYF.

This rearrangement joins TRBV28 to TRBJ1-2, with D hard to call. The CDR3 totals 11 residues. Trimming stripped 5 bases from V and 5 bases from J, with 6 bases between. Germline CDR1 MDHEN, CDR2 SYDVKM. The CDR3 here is CASSLFYGYTF. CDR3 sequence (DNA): TGTGCCAGCAGTCTTTTTTATGGCTACACCTTC.

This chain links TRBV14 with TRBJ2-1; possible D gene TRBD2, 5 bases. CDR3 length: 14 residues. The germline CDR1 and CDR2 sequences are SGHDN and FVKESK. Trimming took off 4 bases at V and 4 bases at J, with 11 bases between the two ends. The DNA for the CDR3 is TGTGCCAGCAGCCCCACGGGAATTTACAATGAGCAGTTCTTC. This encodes CASSPTGIYNEQFF.

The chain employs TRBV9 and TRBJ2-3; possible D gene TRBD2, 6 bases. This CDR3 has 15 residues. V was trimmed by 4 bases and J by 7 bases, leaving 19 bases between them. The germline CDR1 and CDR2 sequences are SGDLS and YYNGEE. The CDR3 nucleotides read TGTGCCAGCAGCCCTCGCGGGGATGGGGGATATACGCAGTATTTT. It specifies CASSPRGDGGYTQYF.

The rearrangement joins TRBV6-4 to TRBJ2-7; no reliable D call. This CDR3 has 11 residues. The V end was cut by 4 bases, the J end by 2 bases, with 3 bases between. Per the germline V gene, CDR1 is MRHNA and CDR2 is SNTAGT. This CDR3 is CASSGTYEQYF. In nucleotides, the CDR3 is TGTGCCAGCAGTGGGACCTACGAGCAGTACTTC.

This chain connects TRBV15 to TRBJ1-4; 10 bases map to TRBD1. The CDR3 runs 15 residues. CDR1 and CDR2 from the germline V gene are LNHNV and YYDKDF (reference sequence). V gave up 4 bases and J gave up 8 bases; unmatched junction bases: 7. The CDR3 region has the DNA TGTGCCACCAGCAACCTAGGGACAGGGGAGGAAAAACTGTTTTTT. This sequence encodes CATSNLGTGEEKLFF.

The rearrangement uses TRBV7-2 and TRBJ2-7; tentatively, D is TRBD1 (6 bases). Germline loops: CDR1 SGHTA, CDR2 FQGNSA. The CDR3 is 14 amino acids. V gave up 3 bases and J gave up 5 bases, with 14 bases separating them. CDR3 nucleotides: TGTGCCAGCAGCTTGAGTGCAGGGGCCAACGAGCAGTACTTC. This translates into CASSLSAGANEQYF.

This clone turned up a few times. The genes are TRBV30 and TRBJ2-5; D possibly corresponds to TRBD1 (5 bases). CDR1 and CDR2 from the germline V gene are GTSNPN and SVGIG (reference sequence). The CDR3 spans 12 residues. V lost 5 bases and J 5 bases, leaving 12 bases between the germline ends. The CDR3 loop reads CAWSRKGETQYF. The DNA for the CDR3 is TGTGCCTGGTCTAGGAAGGGGGAGACCCAGTACTTC. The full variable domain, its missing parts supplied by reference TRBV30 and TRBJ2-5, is SQTIHQWPATLVQPVGSPLSLECTVEGTSNPNLYWYRQAAGRGLQLLFYSVGIGQISSEVPQNLSASRPQDRQFILSSKKLLLSDSGFYLCAWSRKGETQYFGPGTRLLVL.

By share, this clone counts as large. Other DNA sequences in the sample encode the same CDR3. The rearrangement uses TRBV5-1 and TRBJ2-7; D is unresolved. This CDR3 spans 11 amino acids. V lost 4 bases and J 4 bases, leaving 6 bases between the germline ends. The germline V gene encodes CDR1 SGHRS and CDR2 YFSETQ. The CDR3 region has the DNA TGCGCCAGCAGCACCTCTTACGAGCAGTACTTC. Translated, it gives CASSTSYEQYF.

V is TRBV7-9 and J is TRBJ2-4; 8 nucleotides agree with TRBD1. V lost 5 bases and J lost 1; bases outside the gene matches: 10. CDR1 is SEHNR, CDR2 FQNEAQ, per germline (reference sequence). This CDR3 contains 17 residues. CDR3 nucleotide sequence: TGTGCCAGCAGCCCGGACAGGGCTTCTCGGGCCAAAAACATTCAGTACTTC. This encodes CASSPDRASRAKNIQYF.

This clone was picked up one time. The CDR3 loop reads CASNRAGSYEQYF. DNA for the CDR3: TGTGCCAGCAACCGAGCGGGATCCTACGAGCAGTACTTC. The chain is built from TRBV5-6 and TRBJ2-7, with 7 bases identical to TRBD2. Germline assignment: CDR1 SGHDT and CDR2 YYEEEE. The CDR3 has 13 residues. V was pared by 6 bases and J by 1 base, with 4 bases of the junction left unmatched. The full variable domain, in which reference TRBV5-6 and TRBJ2-7 provide the parts outside the CDR3, is DAGVTQSPTHLIKTRGQQVTLRCSPKSGHDTVSWYQQALGQGPQFIFQYYEEEERQRGNFPDRFSGHQFPNYSSELNVNALLLGDSALYLCASNRAGSYEQYFGPGTRLTVT.

The CDR3 sequence is CASSQSTDRRGDTQYF. DNA of the CDR3: TGCGCCAGCAGCCAATCAACGGACCGACGCGGAGATACGCAGTATTTT. V usage is TRBV4-1 and J usage is TRBJ2-3; D unresolved. V was pared by 2 bases and J by 5 bases, with 17 bases between. The CDR3 is 16 residues long. From germline, CDR1 is MGHRA and CDR2 YSYEKL.

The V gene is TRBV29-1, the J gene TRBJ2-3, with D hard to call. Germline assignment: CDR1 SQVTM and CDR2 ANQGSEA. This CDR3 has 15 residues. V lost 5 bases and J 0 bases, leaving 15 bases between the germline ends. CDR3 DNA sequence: TGCAGCGTTCACACCCCCGGTACAAGCACAGATACGCAGTATTTT. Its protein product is CSVHTPGTSTDTQYF.

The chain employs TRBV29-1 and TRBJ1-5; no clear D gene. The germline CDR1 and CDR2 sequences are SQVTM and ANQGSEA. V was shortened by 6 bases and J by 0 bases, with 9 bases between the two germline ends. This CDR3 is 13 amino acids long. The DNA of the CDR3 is TGCAGCGTCGTTGTAAATAGCAATCAGCCCCAGCATTTT. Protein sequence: CSVVVNSNQPQHF.

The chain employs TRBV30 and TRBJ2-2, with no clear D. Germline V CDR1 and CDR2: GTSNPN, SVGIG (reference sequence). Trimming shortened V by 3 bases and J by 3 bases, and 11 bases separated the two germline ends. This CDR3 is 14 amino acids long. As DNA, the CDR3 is TGTGCCTGGAGAGGCCAGGTTCACACCGGGGAGCTGTTTTTT. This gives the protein CAWRGQVHTGELFF.